One and the same sample provided the 29 T cell receptor beta chains below, sequenced in a study of cytomegalovirus exposure and HLA in healthy donors. Primers included in the PCR were 60 Vbeta and 13 Jbeta primers. Method: immunoSEQ multiplex PCR; TCRdb's copy keeps in-frame clones and lacks some. Of approximately 78,000 clones listed, 65% to 80% are singletons. Material for sequencing was PBMCs. These receptors originate from a man aged 35 to 55 in good health and CMV-seropositive.

This chain links TRBV4-2 with TRBJ2-3; TRBD2 agrees at 10 bases. Looked up from germline, CDR1 is LGHNA and CDR2 is YNFKEQ. V shed 0 bases and J 11 bases; nucleotides not matched to a gene: 11. The CDR3 runs 16 residues. The chain's CDR3 is CASSQDPSGGNPRQYF. CDR3 in DNA: TGTGCCAGCAGCCAAGACCCTAGCGGGGGTAACCCCCGGCAGTATTTT.

V is TRBV19 and J is TRBJ2-1; TRBD2 aligns across 7 bases. Germline CDR1 is LNHDA and CDR2 is SQIVND (reference sequence). This CDR3 is built from 16 residues. Unmatched junction bases numbered 6, after V lost 0 bases and J lost 4 bases. As DNA, the CDR3 is TGTGCCAGTAGTATAGATGGGAGGGATCCTTACAATGAGCAGTTCTTC. It is translated as CASSIDGRDPYNEQFF.

The chain has TRBV5-1 and TRBJ1-3, with TRBD1 identical over 9 bases. Germline trimming cut 3 bases from V and 5 bases from J; bases unmatched to any gene: 3. Germline CDR1 reads SGHRS; CDR2 reads YFSETQ. The CDR3 has 14 amino acids. CDR3 amino acids: CASSSGTGRNTIYF. CDR3 coding DNA: TGCGCCAGCAGCTCCGGGACAGGGAGAAACACCATATATTTT.

The chain joins TRBV9 to TRBJ2-7, with D maybe TRBD2 (6 bases). The CDR3 length is 13 residues. V lost 3 bases and J 4 bases, leaving 11 bases between the germline ends. CDR1 is SGDLS, CDR2 YYNGEE, per germline. The CDR3 coding sequence is TGTGCCAGCAGCGCCGTGGGGGGTTACGAGCAGTACTTC. Its protein product is CASSAVGGYEQYF.

The chain links TRBV19 to TRBJ1-4, with D perhaps TRBD1 (6 bases). This CDR3 region has 15 residues. V lost 7 bases, J lost 8 bases, and 20 bases lay in between. Germline values: CDR1 LNHDA, CDR2 SQIVND (reference sequence). Here the CDR3 reads CASTTGSTREEKLFF. The CDR3 region has the DNA TGTGCCAGTACAACAGGGAGCACCCGGGAAGAAAAACTGTTTTTT.

The chain uses TRBV5-1 and TRBJ1-3; the match to TRBD1 covers 9 bases. Germline loops: CDR1 SGHRS, CDR2 YFSETQ. This CDR3 spans 15 amino acids. V was pared by 4 bases and J by 2 bases, with 4 bases of the junction left unmatched. As DNA, the CDR3 is TGCGCCAGCAGCGTGACAGGGGGGACTGGAAACACCATATATTTT. Translating gives CASSVTGGTGNTIYF.

The chain uses TRBV6-5 and TRBJ2-1; D unresolved. The ends were cut back, 2 bases at V and 3 bases at J, with 5 bases in the middle. Germline CDR1 and CDR2: MNHEY and SVGAGI. The length of the CDR3 is 13 residues. CDR3 bases: TGTGCCAGCAGTTACCGGGTCTACAATGAGCAGTTCTTC. Amino acids: CASSYRVYNEQFF.

This clone was found a few times. The CDR3 DNA reads as TGTGCCAGCAGCCGCGGACTAGACTACAATGAGCAGTTCTTC. Translated, it gives CASSRGLDYNEQFF. The gene calls are TRBV5-4 and TRBJ2-1, with 7 bases that match TRBD2. Trimming cost V 4 bases and J 3 bases; bases outside gene matches: 4. Germline CDR1 SGHNT, CDR2 YYREEE (reference sequence). CDR3 length: 14 residues.

The V gene is TRBV28, the J gene TRBJ2-5, with 12 bases matching TRBD2. The J call may be wrong; the DNA end is better matched by TRBJ2-7. The germline gives CDR1 MDHEN, CDR2 SYDVKM. The CDR3 is 15 amino acids. CDR3 sequence (DNA): TGTGCCAGCAGCCTGACTAGCGGGGGCCCATACGAGCAGTACTTC. Protein product: CASSLTSGGPYEQYF.

Only one count was recorded for this clone. The rearrangement links TRBV5-4 to TRBJ1-1, with a possible D match to TRBD1 (5 bases). Trimming removed 2 bases at V and 1 base at J, with 9 bases between. This CDR3 is built from 14 residues. Germline V lookup: CDR1 SGHNT, CDR2 YYREEE (reference sequence). CDR3 residues: CASSFDSRNTEAFF. CDR3 DNA: TGTGCCAGCAGCTTTGACAGTAGGAACACTGAAGCTTTCTTT.

The V and J genes are TRBV5-1 and TRBJ1-2; D is possibly TRBD1 (6 bases). With 3 bases removed from V and 0 bases from J, the gap between germline ends came to 12 bases. Germline CDR1 SGHRS, CDR2 YFSETQ. This CDR3 comprises 15 residues. This chain's CDR3 is CASSSGQTPNYGYTF. The CDR3 DNA sequence: TGCGCCAGCAGCTCCGGACAGACACCTAACTATGGCTACACCTTC.

The gene calls are TRBV10-3 and TRBJ2-7; 7 nucleotides match TRBD1. This CDR3 has 14 residues. Germline values: CDR1 ENHRY, CDR2 SYGVKD. V trimming: 1 base; J trimming: 6 bases; junction bases outside the gene matches: 6. The CDR3 region has the DNA TGTGCCATCAGTGAGTTTAGGGGGCGGCGCGAGCAGTACTTC. This translates into CAISEFRGRREQYF.

V is TRBV10-3 and J is TRBJ2-1, with 12 bases aligning to TRBD1. In germline, CDR1 is ENHRY, CDR2 SYGVKD. Trimming at V came to 2 bases and at J to 0 bases, leaving 8 bases not matched to a gene. The length of the CDR3 is 19 residues. Here the CDR3 reads CAISEGTGGYPSSYNEQFF. CDR3 nucleotide sequence: TGTGCCATCAGTGAGGGGACAGGGGGCTACCCAAGCTCCTACAATGAGCAGTTCTTC.

This clone came up a few times. V usage is TRBV7-9 and J usage is TRBJ1-5; D may be TRBD1 (5 bases). Trimming took off 2 bases at V and 1 base at J, with 15 bases between the two ends. CDR3 length equals 17 residues. Germline assignment: CDR1 SEHNR and CDR2 FQNEAQ (reference sequence). The CDR3 DNA reads TGTGCCAGCAGCTTATCAATACTCGGGGGAAGCAATCAGCCCCAGCATTTT. It specifies CASSLSILGGSNQPQHF. Drawing the rest from reference TRBV7-9 and TRBJ1-5, the complete variable domain is DTGVSQNPRHKITKRGQNVTFRCDPISEHNRLYWYRQTLGQGPEFLTYFQNEAQLEKSRLLSDRFSAERPKGSFSTLEIQRTEQGDSAMYLCASSLSILGGSNQPQHFGDGTRLSIL.

The chain is built from TRBV4-3 and TRBJ1-1; D gene unclear. V lost 4 bases, J lost 4 bases, and 10 bases lay in between. CDR1 is LGHNA, CDR2 YSLEER, per germline. This CDR3 has 13 amino acids. The chain's CDR3 is CASSRGVRTEAFF. The CDR3 DNA is TGCGCCAGCAGCCGGGGAGTGCGCACTGAAGCTTTCTTT.

The rearrangement joins TRBV7-2 to TRBJ2-7; 12 bases are shared with TRBD1. V shed 5 bases, J shed 6 bases, and the junction held 5 bases outside the gene matches. Germline V CDR1 and CDR2: SGHTA, FQGNSA. The CDR3 runs 14 residues. The DNA for the CDR3 is TGTGCCAGCAGCCGGGGACAGGGGGCTCCCGAGCAGTACTTC. Translation gives CASSRGQGAPEQYF.

The chain has TRBV30 and TRBJ2-3, with 7 positions matching TRBD1. Per the germline V gene, CDR1 is GTSNPN and CDR2 is SVGIG (reference sequence). This CDR3 region has 15 residues. V lost 3 bases to trimming and J lost 2 bases; unmatched junction nucleotides: 8. The CDR3 DNA reads TGTGCCTGGAGCGTCGAGGGGGCCGACACAGATACGCAGTATTTT. Translation gives CAWSVEGADTDTQYF.

This chain links TRBV5-1 with TRBJ2-5; D might be TRBD1 (6 bases). The germline V gene encodes CDR1 SGHRS and CDR2 YFSETQ. This CDR3 has 15 amino acids. Trimming cost V 4 bases and J 2 bases, with 15 bases left between them. Written as DNA, the CDR3 is TGCGCCAGCAGCCCTACAGGGTACGAGCAAGAGACCCAGTACTTC. Its translation: CASSPTGYEQETQYF.

V gene TRBV9 combines with J gene TRBJ2-3, with 9 bases that match TRBD2. The CDR3 has 15 amino acids. Germline values: CDR1 SGDLS, CDR2 YYNGEE. The ends lost 4 bases at V and 4 bases at J; junction bases unmatched: 7. CDR3 DNA: TGTGCCAGCAGCTTCATAGCGGGGGTGGCAGATACGCAGTATTTT. Its translation is CASSFIAGVADTQYF.

This clone was picked up a small number of times. For the CDR3, the DNA is TGTGCCAGCAGTTACGTATCTAGCGGAACCGGGGAGCTGTTTTTT. It codes for CASSYVSSGTGELFF. V usage is TRBV6-5 and J usage is TRBJ2-2; 7 bases are shared with TRBD2. Looked up from germline, CDR1 is MNHEY and CDR2 is SVGAGI. The CDR3 is made up of 15 amino acids. Unmatched junction bases numbered 5, after V lost 2 bases and J lost 5 bases.

Comments on this clone: Just one base apart from a much larger clone, this may be a read error. The chain combines TRBV5-4 with TRBJ2-7, with unresolved D. The CDR3 length is 13 residues. CDR1 and CDR2 from the germline V gene are SGHNT and YYREEE (reference sequence). The V and J ends lost 0 bases and 0 bases respectively, with 4 bases between them. The CDR3 nucleotides are TGTGCCAGCAGCTTGGGCAGCTCCTACGAGCAGTACTTC. It translates to CASSLGSSYEQYF.

As to this clone: Other DNA sequences in this specimen translate into the identical CDR3. The rearrangement links TRBV11-2 to TRBJ1-5; TRBD1 might be the D (6 bases). Germline V gene sequence: CDR1 SGHAT, CDR2 FQNNGV. The CDR3 extends over 14 amino acids. The ends were cut back, 5 bases at V and 7 bases at J, with 15 bases in the middle. CDR3 coding DNA: TGTGCCAGCAGCCAGGGACACGCCAACCAGCCCCAGCATTTT. Its protein is CASSQGHANQPQHF. Based on the CDR3 plus reference TRBV11-2 and TRBJ1-5, the full variable domain is EAGVAQSPRYKIIEKRQSVAFWCNPISGHATLYWYQQILGQGPKLLIQFQNNGVVDDSQLPKDRFSAERLKGVDSTLKIQPAKLEDSAVYLCASSQGHANQPQHFGDGTRLSIL.

This clone was seen a few times. The chain employs TRBV10-3 and TRBJ1-6; D unclear. V gave up 3 bases and J gave up 7 bases, with 7 bases separating them. CDR1 ENHRY and CDR2 SYGVKD come from the germline V gene. The CDR3 is 13 residues long. CDR3 DNA: TGTGCCATCAGTGATTCCCAGAATTCACCCCTCCACTTT. As protein: CAISDSQNSPLHF.

V is TRBV30 and J is TRBJ2-4, with unresolved D. This CDR3 comprises 13 residues. V was cut by 6 bases and J by 0 bases, with 9 bases left in between. CDR1 and CDR2 (germline): GTSNPN, SVGIG (reference sequence). The CDR3 is CACVGLAKNIQYF. CDR3 DNA sequence: TGTGCCTGCGTCGGGTTAGCCAAAAACATTCAGTACTTC.

This chain uses TRBV5-8 with TRBJ1-1, with D uncertain. The CDR3 runs to 11 residues. V shed 4 bases and J shed 2 bases, with 3 bases lying between them. Germline CDR1 reads SGHTS; CDR2 reads YDEGEE. CDR3 loop: CASSLNTEAFF. Written as DNA, the CDR3 is TGTGCCAGCAGCCTAAACACTGAAGCTTTCTTT.

The chain carries TRBV14 and TRBJ1-3; perhaps TRBD1 as D (6 bases). This CDR3 has 16 residues. Germline CDR1 is SGHDN and CDR2 is FVKESK. Trimming took off 4 bases at V and 0 bases at J, with 13 bases between the two ends. The CDR3 region is CASSPRQALSGNTIYF. The CDR3, as DNA: TGTGCCAGCAGCCCCCGACAGGCCCTCTCTGGAAACACCATATATTTT.

V usage is TRBV12-5 and J usage is TRBJ1-2; D is perhaps TRBD1 (5 bases). Germline CDR1 LGHNT, CDR2 FRNRAP. The CDR3 covers 12 residues. Trimming pared 3 bases from V and 8 bases from J, leaving 10 bases between. CDR3 nucleotide sequence: TGTGCTAGTGGTTTCGGGGACTCAGGCTACACCTTC. It yields the protein CASGFGDSGYTF.

This chain connects TRBV7-9 to TRBJ1-1; the D gene is possibly TRBD1 (5 bases). V was pared by 0 bases and J by 4 bases, with 9 bases between. The CDR3 length is 14 residues. Germline lookup yields CDR1 SEHNR and CDR2 FQNEAQ (reference sequence). The CDR3 sequence: CASSLARGGTEAFF. CDR3 bases: TGTGCCAGCAGCTTAGCGCGGGGGGGCACTGAAGCTTTCTTT.

The rearrangement uses TRBV11-3 and TRBJ1-1; 7 bases agree with TRBD1. CDR1 and CDR2 (germline): SGHNT, YENEEA. The length of the CDR3 is 15 residues. J was trimmed by 3 bases and V by 5 bases; bases with no gene match: 9. For the CDR3, the DNA is TGTGCCAGCAGCAGAAACAGGGGAGGAGACACTGAAGCTTTCTTT. Encoded protein: CASSRNRGGDTEAFF.